The source of this T cell receptor (beta chain) is a study of CD8 T cells in Susac syndrome. Study-wide results and limits: In its TCR sequencing and HLA analysis, the study acknowledged that the number of individuals was relatively small.

The CDR3 contains 15 residues. After extraction with the RNeasy kit, roughly 0.45 to 1 ug of the RNA was reverse transcribed using random hexamers. TCRdb recomputed calls from the immunoSEQ multiplex PCR reads with MiXCR, one row per CDR3 protein. The repertoire includes approximately 110,000 distinct CDR3 sequences, over 85% of them detected once, and approximately 0.29% sits in the top ten. With regard to this clonotype: Its antigen is as yet unknown.

This TCR was recovered from a human donor with multiple sclerosis. The gene calls are TRBV21-1 and TRBJ1-5; TRBD1 is taken as the D call from the table, unchecked against the DNA. TRBV21-1 is noted as a pseudogene. Source material: CD8+ T cells from PBMCs. CDR3 sequence reads: CATLSRDRANQPQHF. The CDR3 region has the DNA TGTGCCACTCTCTCCCGGGACAGGGCGAATCAGCCCCAGCATTTT.